This TCR beta chain was captured by sequencing in a study of blood T cell repertoires in COVID-19. The wider study: Samples of COVID-19 (acute and convalescent) were obtained from the United States, Italy and Spain. PBMCs, B-cell-depleted T cells, or T cells provided the cDNA or gDNA that made up the material.

From germline, CDR1 is SGHRS and CDR2 YFSETQ. The germline V and J ends were trimmed by 0 bases and 3 bases, with 7 bases remaining between them. The CDR3 has 13 residues. Original analysis: Nucleated cell number was recorded as an estimate derived from reference gene primer amplification. Measured with immunoSEQ multiplex PCR; TCRdb has only the in-frame clones, and not every one. V and J calls and clone size come straight from that table; D and trimming were deduced from the DNA. Of a few hundred thousand clones listed, roughly 88% are singletons. This chain uses TRBV5-1 with TRBJ2-7, with D possibly matching TRBD1 (5 bases). The clonotype originates from a woman between 50 and 59 years old with acute or convalescent COVID-19. The sample consisted of peripheral blood. CDR3 sequence (DNA): TGCGCCAGCAGCTTGGACGACAGCTACGAGCAGTACTTC. This translates into CASSLDDSYEQYF.